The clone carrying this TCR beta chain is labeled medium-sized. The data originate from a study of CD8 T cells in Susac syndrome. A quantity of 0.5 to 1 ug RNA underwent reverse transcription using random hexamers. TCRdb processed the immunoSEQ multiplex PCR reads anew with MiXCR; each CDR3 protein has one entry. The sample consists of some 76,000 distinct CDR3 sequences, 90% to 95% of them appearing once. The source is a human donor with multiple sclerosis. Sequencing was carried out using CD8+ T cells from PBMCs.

This chain's CDR3 is CASSLGYEQYF. The CDR3 nucleotides are TGTGCCAGCAGCTTGGGCTACGAGCAGTACTTC. V usage is TRBV5-4 and J usage is TRBJ2-7; unclear D gene. CDR3 size: 11 residues. Trimming removed 0 bases at V and 3 bases at J, with 1 base between. The V gene's germline CDR1 is SGHNT and CDR2 YYREEE (reference sequence).